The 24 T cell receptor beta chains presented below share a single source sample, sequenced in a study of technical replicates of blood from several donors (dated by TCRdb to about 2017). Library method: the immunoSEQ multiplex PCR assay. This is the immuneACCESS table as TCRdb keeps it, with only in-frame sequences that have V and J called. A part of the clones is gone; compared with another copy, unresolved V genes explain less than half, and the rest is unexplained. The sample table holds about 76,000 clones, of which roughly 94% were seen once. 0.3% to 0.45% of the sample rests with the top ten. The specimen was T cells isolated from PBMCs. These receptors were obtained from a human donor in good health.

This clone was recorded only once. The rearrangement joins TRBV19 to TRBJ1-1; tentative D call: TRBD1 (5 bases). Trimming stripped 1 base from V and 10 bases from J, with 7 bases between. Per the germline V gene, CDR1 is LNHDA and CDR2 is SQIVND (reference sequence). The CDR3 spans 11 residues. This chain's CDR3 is CASSIGGAAFF. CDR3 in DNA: TGTGCCAGTAGTATAGGGGGCGCAGCTTTCTTT.

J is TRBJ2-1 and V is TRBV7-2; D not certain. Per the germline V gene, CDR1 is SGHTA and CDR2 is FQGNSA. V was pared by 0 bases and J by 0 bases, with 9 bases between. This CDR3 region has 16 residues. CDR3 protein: CASSLAGWSSYNEQFF. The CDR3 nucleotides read TGTGCCAGCAGCTTAGCGGGTTGGAGCTCCTACAATGAGCAGTTCTTC. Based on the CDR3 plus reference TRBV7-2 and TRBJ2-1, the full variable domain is GAGVSQSPSNKVTEKGKDVELRCDPISGHTALYWYRQSLGQGLEFLIYFQGNSAPDKSGLPSDRFSAERTGGSVSTLTIQRTQQEDSAVYLCASSLAGWSSYNEQFFGPGTRLTVL.

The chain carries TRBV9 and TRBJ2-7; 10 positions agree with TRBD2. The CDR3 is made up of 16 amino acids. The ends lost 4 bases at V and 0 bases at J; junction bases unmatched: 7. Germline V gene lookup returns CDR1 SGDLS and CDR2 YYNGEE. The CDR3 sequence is CASSHSTSGTSYEQYF. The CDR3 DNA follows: TGTGCCAGCAGCCATTCCACTAGCGGGACCTCCTACGAGCAGTACTTC.

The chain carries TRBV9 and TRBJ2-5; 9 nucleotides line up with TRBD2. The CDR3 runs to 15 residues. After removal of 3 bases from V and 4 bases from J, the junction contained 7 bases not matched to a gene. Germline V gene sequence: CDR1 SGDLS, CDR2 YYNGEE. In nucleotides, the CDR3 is TGTGCCAGCAGCGCGCGGGAGGGCCTCGGAGAGACCCAGTACTTC. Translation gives CASSAREGLGETQYF.

CDR3 in DNA: TGTGCCAGCAGTTTATCTGGACAGAACACTGAAGCTTTCTTT. As protein: CASSLSGQNTEAFF. The gene calls are TRBV27 and TRBJ1-1, with D possibly TRBD1 on 5 matching bases. The germline V and J ends were trimmed by 0 bases and 1 base, with 6 bases remaining between them. From germline, CDR1 is MNHEY and CDR2 SMNVEV (reference sequence). The CDR3 extends over 14 amino acids.

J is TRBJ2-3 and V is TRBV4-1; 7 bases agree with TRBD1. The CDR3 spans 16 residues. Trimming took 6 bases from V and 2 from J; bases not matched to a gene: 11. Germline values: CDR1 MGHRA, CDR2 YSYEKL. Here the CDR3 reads CASRLGTVTNTDTQYF. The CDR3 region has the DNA TGCGCCAGCAGATTGGGGACAGTAACTAACACAGATACGCAGTATTTT.

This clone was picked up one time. The CDR3, as DNA: TGCGCCAGCAGCTTGGTGTCGGGTACCCAAGAGACCCAGTACTTC. Amino acid sequence: CASSLVSGTQETQYF. The chain uses TRBV5-1 and TRBJ2-5, with unresolved D. The germline V and J ends were trimmed by 0 bases and 1 base, with 10 bases remaining between them. The germline V gene has CDR1 SGHRS and CDR2 YFSETQ. The CDR3 spans 15 residues.

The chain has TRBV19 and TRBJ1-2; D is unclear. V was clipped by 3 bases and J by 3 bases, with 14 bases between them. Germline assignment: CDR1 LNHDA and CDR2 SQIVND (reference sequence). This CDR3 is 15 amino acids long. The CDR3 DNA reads TGTGCCAGTAGTATTTCGTCGTGGCAGGACTATGGCTACACCTTC. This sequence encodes CASSISSWQDYGYTF. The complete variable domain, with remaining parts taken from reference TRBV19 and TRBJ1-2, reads DGGITQSPKYLFRKEGQNVTLSCEQNLNHDAMYWYRQDPGQGLRLIYYSQIVNDFQKGDIAEGYSVSREKKESFPLTVTSAQKNPTAFYLCASSISSWQDYGYTFGSGTRLTVV.

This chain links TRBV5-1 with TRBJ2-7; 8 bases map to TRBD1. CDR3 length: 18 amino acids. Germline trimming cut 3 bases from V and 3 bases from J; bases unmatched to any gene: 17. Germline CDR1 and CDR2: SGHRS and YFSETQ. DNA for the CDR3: TGCGCCAGCAGCTACAATGCCAACGTGGGGGGACAGGACTACGAGCAGTACTTC. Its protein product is CASSYNANVGGQDYEQYF.

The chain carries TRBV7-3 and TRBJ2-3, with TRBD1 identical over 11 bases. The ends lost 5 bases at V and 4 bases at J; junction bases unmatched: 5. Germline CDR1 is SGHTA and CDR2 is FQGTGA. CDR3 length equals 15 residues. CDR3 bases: TGTGCCAGCAGCCCGCGGGACAGGGGGGCAGATACGCAGTATTTT. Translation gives CASSPRDRGADTQYF.

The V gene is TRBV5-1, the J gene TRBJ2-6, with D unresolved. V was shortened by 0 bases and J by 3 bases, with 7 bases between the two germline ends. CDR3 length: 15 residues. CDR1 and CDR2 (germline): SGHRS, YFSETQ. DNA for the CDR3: TGCGCCAGCAGCTTGGCTGGCGGTGGGGCCAACGTCCTGACTTTC. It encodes CASSLAGGGANVLTF.

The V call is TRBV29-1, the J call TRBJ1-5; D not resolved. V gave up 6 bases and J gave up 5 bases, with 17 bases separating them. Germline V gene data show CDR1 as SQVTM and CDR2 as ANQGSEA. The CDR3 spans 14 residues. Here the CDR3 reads CSVSSGYRDQPQHF. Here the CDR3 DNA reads TGCAGCGTCTCGTCCGGTTACCGGGATCAGCCCCAGCATTTT.

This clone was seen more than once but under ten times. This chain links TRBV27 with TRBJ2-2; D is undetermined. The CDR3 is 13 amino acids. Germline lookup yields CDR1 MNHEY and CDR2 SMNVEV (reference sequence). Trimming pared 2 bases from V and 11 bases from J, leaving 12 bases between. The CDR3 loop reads CASSLGGRRELFF. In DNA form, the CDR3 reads TGTGCCAGCAGTTTAGGCGGCAGAAGAGAGCTGTTTTTT.

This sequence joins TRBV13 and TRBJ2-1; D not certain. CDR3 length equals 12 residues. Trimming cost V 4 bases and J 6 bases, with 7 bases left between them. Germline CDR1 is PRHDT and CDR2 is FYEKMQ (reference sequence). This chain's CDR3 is CASSSRGNEQFF. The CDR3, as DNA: TGTGCCAGCAGCTCCCGAGGCAATGAGCAGTTCTTC.

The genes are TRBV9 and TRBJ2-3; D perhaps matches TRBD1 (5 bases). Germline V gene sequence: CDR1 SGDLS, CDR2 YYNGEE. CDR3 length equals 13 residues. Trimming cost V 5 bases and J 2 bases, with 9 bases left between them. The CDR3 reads CASSDSSTDTQYF. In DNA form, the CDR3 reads TGTGCCAGCAGTGACAGCTCCACAGATACGCAGTATTTT.

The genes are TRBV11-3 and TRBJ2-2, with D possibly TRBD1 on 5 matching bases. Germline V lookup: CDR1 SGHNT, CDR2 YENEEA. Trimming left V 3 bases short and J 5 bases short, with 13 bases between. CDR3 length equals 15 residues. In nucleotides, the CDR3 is TGTGCCAGCAGCTTGGGCAGGGTCGCTACCGGGGAGCTGTTTTTT. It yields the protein CASSLGRVATGELFF.

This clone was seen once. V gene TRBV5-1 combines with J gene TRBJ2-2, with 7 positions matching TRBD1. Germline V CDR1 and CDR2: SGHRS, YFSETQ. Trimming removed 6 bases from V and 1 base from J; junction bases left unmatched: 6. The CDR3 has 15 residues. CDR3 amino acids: CASIKGAENTGELFF. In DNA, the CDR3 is TGCGCCAGCATCAAGGGGGCGGAGAACACCGGGGAGCTGTTTTTT.

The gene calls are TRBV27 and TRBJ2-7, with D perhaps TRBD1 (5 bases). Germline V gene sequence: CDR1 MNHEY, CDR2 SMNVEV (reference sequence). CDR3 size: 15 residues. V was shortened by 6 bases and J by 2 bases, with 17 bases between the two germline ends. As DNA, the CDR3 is TGTGCCAGCAGCCCAGGAAGGGGATCACCCTACGAGCAGTACTTC. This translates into CASSPGRGSPYEQYF.

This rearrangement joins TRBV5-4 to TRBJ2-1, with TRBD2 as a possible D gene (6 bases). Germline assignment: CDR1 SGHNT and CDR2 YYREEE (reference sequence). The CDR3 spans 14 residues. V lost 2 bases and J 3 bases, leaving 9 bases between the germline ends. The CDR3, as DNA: TGTGCCAGCAGCTTTAGCGGCAGCTACAATGAGCAGTTCTTC. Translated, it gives CASSFSGSYNEQFF.

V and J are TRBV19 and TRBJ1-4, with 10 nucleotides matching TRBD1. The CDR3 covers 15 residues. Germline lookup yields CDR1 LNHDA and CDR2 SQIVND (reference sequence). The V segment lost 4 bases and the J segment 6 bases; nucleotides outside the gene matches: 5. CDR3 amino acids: CASSTDRGLDEKLFF. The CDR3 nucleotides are TGTGCCAGTAGTACTGACAGGGGGCTTGATGAAAAACTGTTTTTT. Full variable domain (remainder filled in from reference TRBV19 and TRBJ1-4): DGGITQSPKYLFRKEGQNVTLSCEQNLNHDAMYWYRQDPGQGLRLIYYSQIVNDFQKGDIAEGYSVSREKKESFPLTVTSAQKNPTAFYLCASSTDRGLDEKLFFGSGTQLSVL.

As DNA, the CDR3 is TGCAGCGTTGAACAGGGGGCGGGTGGCTACACCTTC. This codes for CSVEQGAGGYTF. The chain combines TRBV29-1 with TRBJ1-2; 8 bases agree with TRBD1. CDR1 is SQVTM, CDR2 ANQGSEA, per germline. This CDR3 has 12 amino acids. J was trimmed by 7 bases and V by 2 bases; bases with no gene match: 3. Looking up the rest from reference TRBV29-1 and TRBJ1-2 gives the full variable domain: SAVISQKPSRDICQRGTSLTIQCQVDSQVTMMFWYRQQPGQSLTLIATANQGSEATYESGFVIDKFPISRPNLTFSTLTVSNMSPEDSSIYLCSVEQGAGGYTFGSGTRLTVV.

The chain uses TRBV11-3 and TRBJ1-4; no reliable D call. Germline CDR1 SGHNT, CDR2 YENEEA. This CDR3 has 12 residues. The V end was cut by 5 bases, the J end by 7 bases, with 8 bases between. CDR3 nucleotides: TGTGCCAGCAGCCCTCGAGGTGAAAAACTGTTTTTT. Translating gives CASSPRGEKLFF.

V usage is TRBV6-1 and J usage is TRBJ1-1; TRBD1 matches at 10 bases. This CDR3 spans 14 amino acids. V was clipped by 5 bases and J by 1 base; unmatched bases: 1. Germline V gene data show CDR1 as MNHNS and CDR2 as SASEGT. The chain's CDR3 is CASSWDRGNTEAFF. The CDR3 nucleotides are TGTGCCAGCAGTTGGGACAGGGGGAACACTGAAGCTTTCTTT.

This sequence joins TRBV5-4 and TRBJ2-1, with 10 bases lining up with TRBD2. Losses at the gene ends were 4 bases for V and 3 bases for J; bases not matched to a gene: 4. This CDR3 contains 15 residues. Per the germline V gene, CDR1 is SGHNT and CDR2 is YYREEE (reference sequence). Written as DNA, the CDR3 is TGTGCCAGCAGCCCCTGGACTAGCGGCTACAATGAGCAGTTCTTC. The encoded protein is CASSPWTSGYNEQFF. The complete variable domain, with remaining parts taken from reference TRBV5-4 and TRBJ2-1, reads ETGVTQSPTHLIKTRGQQVTLRCSSQSGHNTVSWYQQALGQGPQFIFQYYREEENGRGNFPPRFSGLQFPNYSSELNVNALELDDSALYLCASSPWTSGYNEQFFGPGTRLTVL.